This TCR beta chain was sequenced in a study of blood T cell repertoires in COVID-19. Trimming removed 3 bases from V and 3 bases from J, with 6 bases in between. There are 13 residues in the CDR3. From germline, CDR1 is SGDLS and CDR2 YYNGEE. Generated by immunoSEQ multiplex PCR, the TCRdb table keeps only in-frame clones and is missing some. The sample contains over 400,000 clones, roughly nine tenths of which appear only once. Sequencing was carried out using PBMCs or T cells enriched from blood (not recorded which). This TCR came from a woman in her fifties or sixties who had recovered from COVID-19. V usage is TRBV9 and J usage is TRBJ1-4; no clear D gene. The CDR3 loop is CASSGKPNEKLFF. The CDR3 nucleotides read TGTGCCAGCAGCGGAAAGCCTAATGAAAAACTGTTTTTT.